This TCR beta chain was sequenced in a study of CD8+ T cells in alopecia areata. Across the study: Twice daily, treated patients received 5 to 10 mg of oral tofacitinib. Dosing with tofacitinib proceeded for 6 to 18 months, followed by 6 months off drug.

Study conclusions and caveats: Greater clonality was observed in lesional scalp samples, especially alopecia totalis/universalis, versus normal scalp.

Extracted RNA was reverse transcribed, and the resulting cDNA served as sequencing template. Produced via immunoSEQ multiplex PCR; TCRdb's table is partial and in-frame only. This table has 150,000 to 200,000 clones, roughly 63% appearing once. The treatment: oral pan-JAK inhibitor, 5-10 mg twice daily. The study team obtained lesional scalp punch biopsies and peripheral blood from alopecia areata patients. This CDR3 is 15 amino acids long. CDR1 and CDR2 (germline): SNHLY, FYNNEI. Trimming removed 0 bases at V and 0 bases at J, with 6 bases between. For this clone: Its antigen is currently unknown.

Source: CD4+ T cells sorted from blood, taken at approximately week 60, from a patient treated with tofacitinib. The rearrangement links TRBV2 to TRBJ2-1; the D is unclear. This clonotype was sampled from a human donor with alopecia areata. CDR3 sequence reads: CASSEAVGSYNEQFF. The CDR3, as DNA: TGTGCCAGCAGTGAAGCGGTCGGCTCCTACAATGAGCAGTTCTTC.